The present TCR beta chain was sequenced within a study of cytomegalovirus exposure and HLA in healthy donors. The study's findings and limits: Earlier results showed most TCR beta V segments being productive about 90% or about 30% of the time.

At the time of sampling, donors were nominally healthy, though unrecorded immune exposures were likely. For this clone: Its antigen is still unknown.

The PCR employed 60 Vbeta primers together with 13 Jbeta primers. Sequencing was performed with immunoSEQ multiplex PCR; in TCRdb, only in-frame clones are kept and a portion is missing. The table for this sample gives 40,000 or so clones. The CDR3 runs to 13 residues. Germline lookup yields CDR1 SGHRS and CDR2 YFSETQ. V trimming: 4 bases; J trimming: 5 bases; junction bases outside the gene matches: 2. What was sequenced was PBMCs. The sequence came from a male donor in good health and CMV-seronegative. This chain links TRBV5-1 with TRBJ2-7, with 11 positions matching TRBD1. The CDR3: CASSTGQGDEQYF. The CDR3, as DNA: TGCGCCAGCAGCACGGGACAGGGGGACGAGCAGTACTTC.